Here is one T cell receptor (beta chain) with its context. The antigen this receptor binds is unknown. No base qualities exist here, and no much larger clone lies one base off it. The germline V gene (reference sequence) supplies CDR1 LNHDA and CDR2 SQIVND. The junction shows trimming of 9 bases on V and 4 bases on J, and the gene matches do not reach 5 bases of it. The CDR3 has 15 amino acids, counting the end cysteine and phenylalanine. The read is trimmed to its CDR3 DNA, 45 bases read in frame from base 1. This specimen comes from a study of cytomegalovirus exposure and HLA in healthy donors (dated by TCRdb to the late 2010s). Notes on the research overall: An earlier analysis of some 500 of the donors reported 276 Gb of sequence data and 100 million to 140 million unique TCR beta sequences from roughly 200 million T cells. Around 330 gigabases of sequencing data and 70 million to 95 million unique TCR sequences made up an early release that covered several hundred HLA-typed donors. Among the 398 genotyped donors, about 83% belonged to the genetic ancestry cluster associated with self-reported Caucasian donors. The study aimed to test whether signatures of past pathogen exposure could be identified by cataloging public T cell receptors. The study profiled the T cell repertoires of approximately 700 subjects by immunosequencing and related them to cytomegalovirus serostatus. In addition to the first cohort of 666 subjects, a separate validation cohort of 130 or so different subjects was used. To predict cytomegalovirus infection status, the study brought together high-throughput TCR immunosequencing, statistical association of individual TCRs with disease status, and machine learning. To study patterns of TCR occurrence, a later analysis re-analyzed previously published TCR beta repertoires from several hundred donors and added high-resolution HLA genotyping. Rather than using new phenotypic data, the later analysis identified candidate immune exposures from TCR beta sequences and from how often those sequences occurred across donors. An earlier analysis of fewer than 700 of the donors applied high-throughput TCR beta sequencing to assess whether each TCR beta V gene segment acted as functional or pseudogenic. Donor age, sex, ethnicity and CMV serostatus were collected together with the repertoire data. Genome-wide SNP genotypes for about three fifths of the roughly 700 donors were used in a later genetic analysis, which treated that subset as a discovery cohort. All discovery cohort repertoires had been generated using a single sequencing platform. Both class I and class II loci were covered by HLA typing, at four-digit resolution. The number of donors typed differed by locus, with about 629-640 for A, B, C, DRB1 and DQB1, about 500 for DQA1, over 600 for DPA1, and around 450 for DPB1. Because of strong linkage in the cohort, five DR-DQ haplotypes were treated as single units for association and clustering. Among almost 400 genotyped donors of the cohort, an average of roughly 240,000 unique TCR beta nucleotide sequences were sequenced per donor, roughly 18% of them non-productive.

The cohort consisted of 600 to 700 healthy bone marrow donors. At the time of sampling, every cohort member was nominally healthy, though immune exposures that went unrecorded were likely present. The donor was CMV seronegative and was included in the group of several hundred seronegative cohort members. A peripheral blood sample was collected from each donor, and TCR beta sequencing was performed on peripheral blood mononuclear cells. The Qiagen DNeasy Blood Extraction Kit was used to extract genomic DNA from the blood cell samples. General study outcomes and caveats: In an earlier analysis of some 550 of the donors, most TCR beta V segments were observed in productive rearrangements about 90% or about 30% of the time, broadly matching IMGT annotations. A later analysis found that TCR association rates varied across HLA loci, with DRB1 alleles showing the most associated TCRs and HLA-C alleles the fewest. Because some donors lacked HLA typing at each locus, the association tests relied only on the typed subset. In the study, around 150 TCR beta chains were listed as associated with cytomegalovirus. A few of the identified cytomegalovirus-associated TCR beta chains were confirmed in vitro to be specific for cytomegalovirus antigens. A later analysis found that most CMV-associated TCR beta chains appeared HLA-restricted, with HLA associations seemingly driven largely by CMV exposure. Compared with equally common non-associated chains, HLA-associated TCR beta chains in a later analysis were more clonally expanded and had lower generation probabilities. Most TCR sequences were seen in very few donors, while some public TCRs were found in many individuals. The classifier was reported to diagnose cytomegalovirus status with high specificity and sensitivity in both the original and validation cohorts. The only immune exposure information available for the cohort was CMV serostatus. A later genetic analysis reported fewer N-insertions in productive TCRs among donors in an Asian-associated ancestry cluster than the roughly 700-donor mean. In this cohort, only TCR beta chains were sequenced, and detectable features were limited by the absence of alpha or paired-chain data. Some IMGT-functional V segments, including TRBV6-2 and TRBV6-3, could not be told apart with the 87-base-pair reads, so those segments were excluded. When HLA alleles, especially DR and DQ, strongly co-occurred, attributing TCR associations to individual alleles was difficult. Over 15 rarely observed V segments, including chromosome 9 orphons, were excluded from the earlier analysis of a few hundred of the donors because counts were too low. Several of the top co-occurrence clusters appeared to be linked to parvovirus B19, influenza, CMV and Epstein-Barr virus, according to a later analysis. Specific HLA alleles were associated with over 15,000 TCR beta sequences at a false discovery rate of 0.05 in a later analysis. The sequencing pipeline was judged likely to have produced a cluster of highly shared sequence variants as a technical artifact. Correlated functional status among segregating V segments might be attributable to linkage disequilibrium, but an unknown experimental factor could not be ruled out. V-gene and J-gene trimming of TCR beta chains was associated with a missense DCLRE1C variant in a later genetic analysis, and the association was replicated in an independent cohort. It was suggested by the authors that the approach could potentially be generalized to other disease states and immunological phenotypes. Roughly uniform sequencing depth across donors was assumed in presence/absence analyses, although this assumption may not hold. A further reported finding was that TCR beta sequences accurately predicted the HLA-A and HLA-B alleles for most subjects in the first cohort.

Preparation of the library involved the immunoSEQ multiplex PCR assay. A mixture of 60 forward primers for TCR Vbeta segments and 13 reverse primers for TCR Jbeta segments was used in the multiplex PCR. The CDR3 region of rearranged TCR beta genes was amplified from genomic DNA by a multiplex PCR assay. Amplified TCR beta libraries were sequenced as 87-base-pair reads on the Illumina HiSeq System. The study's processing was this. A later analysis tallied around 87 million unique TCR beta chains across the 600 to 700 repertoires, and about 10 million of those chains were shared by two or more donors. To remove PCR and sequencing errors, raw reads were error-corrected and collapsed into unique sequences using a nearest-neighbor algorithm that merged closely related sequences. To assign V, D and J gene segments, CDR3 sequences were aligned to IMGT reference sequences. For a sequence to be retained, a match of at least six nucleotides was required to both a V gene segment and a J gene segment. A rearrangement counted as productive if the CDR3 had no stop codons and remained in frame with V and J, and every other rearrangement counted as non-productive. Following IMGT convention, CDR3 was defined as the stretch from the second conserved V-encoded cysteine up to the conserved J-encoded phenylalanine. Sequences without an unambiguous match to a single V gene segment were excluded from the earlier analysis of several hundred of the donors. An earlier analysis of several hundred of the donors called V segments functional above 56.7% productive rearrangements and segregating when the between-donor standard deviation exceeded 5%. A statistical classification framework was developed to diagnose cytomegalovirus status using the catalog of TCR beta chain sequences. A later analysis assigned V and J genes by comparing TCR nucleotide sequences with IMGT/GENE-DB human TR gene sequences. Using the TCRdist pipeline, a later analysis assigned CDR3 sequences along with most-parsimonious VDJ recombination scenarios. A later analysis defined each TCR beta chain by its CDR3 amino acid sequence plus V-gene family, and excluded reads lacking a unique V-gene family. To address suspected cross-contamination and a sequencing artifact, a later analysis removed approximately 600 highly shared, low-generation-probability nucleotide sequences. For each public chain, a later analysis derived a clonal expansion index from normalized ranks of inferred template counts within each repertoire. Generation probabilities in a later analysis came from a VDJ recombination model fitted to out-of-frame rearrangements, and those results were checked against IGoR. Hypergeometric tests were used in a later analysis to score TCR-TCR, TCR-HLA and TCR-CMV co-occurrence, with a repertoire-size bias correction applied to the TCR pairs. A later analysis estimated false discovery rates by permuting HLA or CMV assignments 20 times. In a later analysis, co-occurring TCRs were grouped using DBSCAN, with TCRdist sequence similarity added in when clustering inside HLA-allele-positive subsets. Repertoires with fewer than 30,000 or more than 120,000 public chains were left out of co-occurrence clustering, as were five repertoires with anomalous nucleotide sharing. In its TCRdb copy, this immuneACCESS table keeps in-frame sequences only and misses some clones. Where compared with another copy, unresolved V genes explain less than half of these, and the others have no known cause. V and J calls and clone size come straight from that table; D and trimming were deduced from the DNA. The sample table records about 67,000 clones; 65% to 70% of these occur just once. 2% to 2.5% of the sample is taken by the ten largest.

This receptor was identified in a woman aged 25 to 39 in good health and CMV-seronegative. The sequence links TRBV19 to TRBJ2-6; TRBD1 fits 11 bases in the junction. Sequenced input: PBMCs. The CDR3 in this case is CASRDRGSGANVLTF. The nucleotides read TGTGCCAGCCGGGACAGGGGGTCCGGGGCCAACGTCCTGACTTTC.